A selection of T cell receptor beta chains follows, all from one sample in a study of long-term antiretroviral therapy in people with HIV. TCRdb's copy holds only in-frame clones and misses some; the assay was immunoSEQ multiplex PCR. The table has 16,000 or so clones, around 81% seen once. Source: unsorted PBMCs, taken 0.1 years before starting antiretroviral therapy. Receptor source: a man between 18 and 29 years old with HIV. The CDR3 runs from the conserved cysteine through the conserved F or W. Fields, in order: clone size, J gene, V gene, D gene, CDR3 DNA, CDR3 protein. A D gene is named only where the DNA matches it firmly. Expanded clones are given a class, and other clones once, few, many or no size at all.

size: -
J: TRBJ1-5
V: TRBV19
D: TRBD1
DNA: TGTGCCAGTAGTCCAGGACAGGGGGTCTGGAATCAGCCCCAGCATTTT
CDR3: CASSPGQGVWNQPQHF

size: -
J: TRBJ2-7
V: TRBV14
D: -
DNA: TGTGCCAGCAGCGAACAGTACTACGAGCAGTACTTC
CDR3: CASSEQYYEQYF

size: once
J: TRBJ1-2
V: TRBV4-1
D: TRBD1
DNA: TGCGCCAGCAGCCCCAGACAGGGACCAGATGGCTACACCTTC
CDR3: CASSPRQGPDGYTF

size: -
J: TRBJ2-5
V: TRBV4-3
D: TRBD1
DNA: TGCGCCAGCAGCCCCCACGGACAGGGGCAAGAGACCCAGTACTTC
CDR3: CASSPHGQGQETQYF

size: -
J: TRBJ2-5
V: TRBV11-2
D: -
DNA: TGTGCCAGCAGCCCGACCCCGGGGGGCTTGGGACAAGAGACCCAGTACTTC
CDR3: CASSPTPGGLGQETQYF

size: -
J: TRBJ2-1
V: TRBV6-5
D: -
DNA: TGTGCCAGCAGTTACGGACAGCACAATGAGCAGTTCTTC
CDR3: CASSYGQHNEQFF

size: -
J: TRBJ1-1
V: TRBV6-1
D: -
DNA: TGTGCCAGCAGTAAAGCACAGGATCGGACTGAAGCTTTCTTT
CDR3: CASSKAQDRTEAFF

size: -
J: TRBJ2-5
V: TRBV28
D: -
DNA: TGTGCCAGCACCCCGGACCTACCTCAAGAGACCCAGTACTTC
CDR3: CASTPDLPQETQYF

size: -
J: TRBJ2-3
V: TRBV6-5
D: TRBD1
DNA: TGTGCCAGCAGAGATATTCGGGACAGGGGTGATACGCAGTATTTT
CDR3: CASRDIRDRGDTQYF

size: -
J: TRBJ1-3
V: TRBV29-1
D: -
DNA: TGCAGCGTTGACTCCGAAGGAAACACCATATATTTT
CDR3: CSVDSEGNTIYF

size: -
J: TRBJ2-7
V: TRBV19
D: -
DNA: TGTGCCAGTAGTATCAGTCAGCTCGCCTACGAGCAGTACTTC
CDR3: CASSISQLAYEQYF

size: -
J: TRBJ2-1
V: TRBV11-2
D: TRBD2
DNA: TGTGCCAGCAGCTTAGGTGGACTAGGACTCAATGAGCAGTTCTTC
CDR3: CASSLGGLGLNEQFF

size: -
J: TRBJ1-6
V: TRBV7-2
D: TRBD1
DNA: TGTGCCAGCAGAGCCTTCGGGACAGGGAATTCACCCCTCCACTTT
CDR3: CASRAFGTGNSPLHF

size: -
J: TRBJ1-5
V: TRBV15
D: -
DNA: TGTGCCACCAGCCGGACGGGGGGGGGCAATCAGCCCCAGCATTTT
CDR3: CATSRTGGGNQPQHF

size: -
J: TRBJ2-1
V: TRBV27
D: -
DNA: TGTGCCAGCAGTTTATGGGGGACCCTTTCGAAGCAGTTCTTC
CDR3: CASSLWGTLSKQFF

size: -
J: TRBJ1-1
V: TRBV30
D: -
DNA: TGTGCCTGGACCGAGAATACTTATGAAGCTTTCTTT
CDR3: CAWTENTYEAFF